Listed here are 12 T cell receptor beta chains from one sample, sequenced in a study of T cell repertoires in cytomegalovirus infection. In TCRdb, the reads were re-called with MiXCR into one record per CDR3 protein. The sample consists of about 180,000 distinct CDR3 sequences, approximately 18% of them appearing once. Specimen: CD8+ T cells from PBMCs. The receptors were gathered from a human donor in good health (CMV status not recorded). Some clones in this sample may be carry-over from other donors' samples.

There are a few counts of this clonotype. This chain uses TRBV12-3 or TRBV12-4 with TRBJ2-5; D is possibly TRBD2 (6 bases). The V end was cut by 5 bases, the J end by 5 bases, with 12 bases between. The CDR3 runs 13 residues. CDR3 sequence (DNA): TGTGCCAGCAGTCAGGACTATTCGGAGACCCAGTACTTC. This translates into CASSQDYSETQYF.

This clonotype was seen more than once but under ten times. V and J are TRBV7-8 and TRBJ1-2, with D maybe TRBD1 (5 bases). Germline CDR1 reads SGHVS; CDR2 reads FQNEAQ. The CDR3 is 15 amino acids. Trimming took off 6 bases at V and 0 bases at J, with 14 bases between the two ends. CDR3 DNA sequence: TGTGCCAGCAGACAGGAGCCCAACCCTAACTATGGCTACACCTTC. Protein: CASRQEPNPNYGYTF.

This clonotype was seen a few times. The chain links TRBV19 to TRBJ2-1; 12 bases fit TRBD2. Germline lookup yields CDR1 LNHDA and CDR2 SQIVND (reference sequence). J lost 7 bases, V lost 7 bases, and 11 bases had no gene match. The CDR3 runs to 16 residues. The CDR3 region has the DNA TGTGCCAGTACCCCAACCCCTAGCGGGGGGGCAAATGAGCAGTTCTTC. Translation: CASTPTPSGGANEQFF.

The chain links TRBV12-3 or TRBV12-4 to TRBJ1-4; 9 nucleotides agree with TRBD1. This CDR3 contains 14 residues. With V trimmed by 3 bases and J by 8 bases, 4 bases remained unmatched. The CDR3 DNA is TGTGCCAGCAGTTTCGGACAGGGGAGAGAAAAACTGTTTTTT. Protein: CASSFGQGREKLFF.

V is TRBV4-3 and J is TRBJ1-2, with 8 nucleotides matching TRBD1. Germline CDR1 reads LGHNA; CDR2 reads YSLEER. Losses at the gene ends were 0 bases for V and 4 bases for J; bases not matched to a gene: 7. This CDR3 region has 16 residues. The CDR3 spells CASSQDRDRLLYGYTF. The CDR3 DNA reads TGCGCCAGCAGCCAAGATAGGGACAGGTTACTCTATGGCTACACCTTC.

This clonotype was detected only a few times. The rearrangement joins TRBV19 to TRBJ1-2, with no clear D. CDR1 LNHDA and CDR2 SQIVND come from the germline V gene (reference sequence). Trimming cost V 4 bases and J 2 bases, with 14 bases left between them. This CDR3 has 15 amino acids. The DNA of the CDR3 is TGTGCCAGTAGTAACCTAAGCACAGAGAACTATGGCTACACCTTC. Its translation is CASSNLSTENYGYTF.

At least ten counts were recorded for this clonotype. J is TRBJ2-3 and V is TRBV28; D is perhaps TRBD1 (6 bases). Germline CDR1 MDHEN, CDR2 SYDVKM. The V end was cut by 3 bases, the J end by 2 bases, with 9 bases between. The length of the CDR3 is 14 residues. The CDR3 loop reads CASSLVGATDTQYF. The CDR3 nucleotides read TGTGCCAGCAGTTTGGTGGGGGCCACAGATACGCAGTATTTT.

Only a few counts were recorded for this clonotype. The chain links TRBV11-3 to TRBJ2-1; the match to TRBD1 covers 8 bases. This CDR3 spans 16 amino acids. CDR1 SGHNT and CDR2 YENEEA come from the germline V gene. V lost 5 bases, J lost 4 bases, and 10 bases stayed unmatched. CDR3 bases: TGTGCCAGCAGCGCGTCGGTGGGACAGGATTACAATGAGCAGTTCTTC. This translates into CASSASVGQDYNEQFF.

The CDR3 protein is CASSLVDQLGRRSGYTF. The CDR3 DNA sequence: TGTGCCAGCAGCTTAGTAGACCAATTGGGACGGAGAAGTGGCTACACCTTC. V gene TRBV7-9 combines with J gene TRBJ1-2; tentative D call: TRBD1 (5 bases). The CDR3 runs to 17 residues. The V gene lost 1 base and the J gene lost 7 bases, with 22 bases spanning the gap. Germline V gene lookup returns CDR1 SEHNR and CDR2 FQNEAQ (reference sequence).

This clonotype was seen a handful of times. The V call is TRBV20-1, the J call TRBJ2-3, with 8 bases identical to TRBD2. The V segment lost 1 base and the J segment 2 bases; nucleotides outside the gene matches: 5. Germline assignment: CDR1 DFQATT and CDR2 SNEGSKA (reference sequence). The CDR3 contains 15 residues. CDR3 loop: CSARVTSVLTDTQYF. CDR3 nucleotides: TGCAGTGCTAGAGTGACTAGCGTACTCACAGATACGCAGTATTTT.

This clonotype was seen a handful of times. The V and J genes are TRBV7-2 and TRBJ2-7; D not resolved. Trimming left V 4 bases short and J 2 bases short, with 9 bases between. Looked up from germline, CDR1 is SGHTA and CDR2 is FQGNSA. The CDR3 consists of 13 residues. CDR3 residues: CASSSVFTYEQYF. In DNA, the CDR3 is TGTGCCAGCAGCTCCGTCTTTACCTACGAGCAGTACTTC.

The chain combines TRBV29-1 with TRBJ2-1; 11 bases align to TRBD2. This CDR3 spans 16 amino acids. After removal of 5 bases from V and 5 bases from J, the junction contained 11 bases not matched to a gene. Germline V gives CDR1 SQVTM, CDR2 ANQGSEA. The CDR3 region has the DNA TGCAGCGTTAATACCTTCACTAGCGGGAGAAACAATGAGCAGTTCTTC. Translated: CSVNTFTSGRNNEQFF.